The rows below give T cell receptor beta chains drawn from one sample of a study of blood T cells in healthy people across ages. Each CDR3 protein gets one entry after TCRdb re-called the 5' RACE reads with MiXCR. The sample contains approximately 1.5 million distinct CDR3 sequences, about 32% of which appear only once. Material: blood. Every receptor here comes from a woman in her twenties or thirties in good health. The conserved cysteine and the conserved F or W are not part of the CDR3 here. Fields, in order: V gene, J gene, CDR3 protein.

V gene: TRBV9; J gene: TRBJ2-3; CDR3 protein: ASSVAPGQGHPDTQY
V gene: TRBV3-1; J gene: TRBJ2-1; CDR3 protein: ATRTSERAEQF
V gene: TRBV7-3; J gene: TRBJ2-5; CDR3 protein: ASSLAGPLETQY
V gene: TRBV7-9; J gene: TRBJ1-4; CDR3 protein: ASSLVGGDEKLF
V gene: TRBV6-6; J gene: TRBJ1-2; CDR3 protein: ASSSMGRLDGYT
V gene: TRBV2; J gene: TRBJ2-7; CDR3 protein: ASSEASFSYEQY
V gene: TRBV7-6; J gene: TRBJ2-1; CDR3 protein: ASSPLEGERSYNEQF
V gene: TRBV29-1; J gene: TRBJ2-1; CDR3 protein: SVEYTGLAGGTAEYNEQF
V gene: TRBV2; J gene: TRBJ2-7; CDR3 protein: ANRGLAGALEQY
V gene: TRBV2; J gene: TRBJ1-4; CDR3 protein: ASSSPVVGGNEKLF
V gene: TRBV28; J gene: TRBJ2-5; CDR3 protein: ASSQLAGSQETQY
V gene: TRBV11-2; J gene: TRBJ2-7; CDR3 protein: ASSEWTRPYEQY
V gene: TRBV7-6; J gene: TRBJ2-3; CDR3 protein: ASSYASGGPGYTDTQY
V gene: TRBV29-1; J gene: TRBJ2-3; CDR3 protein: SVEWGTQY
V gene: TRBV5-1; J gene: TRBJ2-7; CDR3 protein: ASSVASRDTLFPYEQY
V gene: TRBV20-1; J gene: TRBJ2-7; CDR3 protein: SARDFSGEQY
V gene: TRBV25-1; J gene: TRBJ2-7; CDR3 protein: ASSVSGQGNYEQY
V gene: TRBV20-1; J gene: TRBJ2-1; CDR3 protein: SAGSMSSYNEQF
V gene: TRBV11-1; J gene: TRBJ2-7; CDR3 protein: ASSSPLGLAEQY
V gene: TRBV27; J gene: TRBJ2-1; CDR3 protein: ASSPIRGWTDYNEQF
V gene: TRBV7-9; J gene: TRBJ1-2; CDR3 protein: ASSSISTVFGYT
V gene: TRBV27; J gene: TRBJ2-1; CDR3 protein: ASTGQGPVNEQF
V gene: TRBV5-1; J gene: TRBJ2-6; CDR3 protein: ASGSRGADGANVLT
V gene: TRBV2; J gene: TRBJ2-7; CDR3 protein: ASRVVEQY
V gene: TRBV27; J gene: TRBJ1-5; CDR3 protein: AMVGGTSTTNQPQH
V gene: TRBV20-1; J gene: TRBJ2-1; CDR3 protein: SAKPFWGRDNEQF
V gene: TRBV20-1; J gene: TRBJ1-2; CDR3 protein: SARDQKGLDYGYT
V gene: TRBV7-8; J gene: TRBJ2-1; CDR3 protein: ASSYRLRRGGSEQF
V gene: TRBV2; J gene: TRBJ2-5; CDR3 protein: ASSVGARAGETQY